This T cell receptor beta chain was captured by sequencing in a study of monozygotic twins with cystic fibrosis. Study information: Roughly 3 micrograms of fragmented DNA underwent approximately 15 PCR cycles for library preparation.

Study observations and caveats: Low clonality (median roughly 0.0087) suggested a mostly naive repertoire. Nucleotide-identical clonotype sharing was significantly higher within monozygotic CF twin pairs than between unrelated CF individuals. V usage most resembled the co-twin in 13 of 16 pairs.

This clone was found once. Antigen unknown. Data came from immunoSEQ multiplex PCR; TCRdb stores just in-frame clones and leaves some out. The sample records 30,000 to 45,000 clones, around 82% being singletons. The CDR3 loop spans 14 amino acids. Germline V lookup: CDR1 SEHNR, CDR2 FQNEAQ (reference sequence). V dropped 1 base and J dropped 3 bases, with 9 bases sitting between them. This rearrangement joins TRBV7-9 to TRBJ1-2; the D gene is possibly TRBD1 (6 bases). The clonotype was recovered from a girl aged 2-10 years with cystic fibrosis. Input material: blood. This chain's CDR3 is CASSLVQGYYGYTF. CDR3 bases: TGTGCCAGCAGCTTAGTACAGGGCTACTATGGCTACACCTTC.